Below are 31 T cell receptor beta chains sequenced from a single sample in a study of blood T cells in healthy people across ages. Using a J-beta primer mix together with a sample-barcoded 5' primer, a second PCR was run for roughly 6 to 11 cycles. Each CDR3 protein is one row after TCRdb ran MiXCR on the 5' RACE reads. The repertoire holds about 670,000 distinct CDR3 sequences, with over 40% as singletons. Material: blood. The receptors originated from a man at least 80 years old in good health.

The CDR3 DNA sequence: TGCAGTGCAACCCAATCGGGGGGGCCTGGAGGGACCCAGTTCTTC. Translation: CSATQSGGPGGTQFF. V usage is TRBV20-1 and J usage is TRBJ2-1; the match to TRBD2 covers 8 bases. This CDR3 is built from 15 residues. Germline CDR1 and CDR2: DFQATT and SNEGSKA (reference sequence). V trimming: 6 bases; J trimming: 13 bases; junction bases outside the gene matches: 20.

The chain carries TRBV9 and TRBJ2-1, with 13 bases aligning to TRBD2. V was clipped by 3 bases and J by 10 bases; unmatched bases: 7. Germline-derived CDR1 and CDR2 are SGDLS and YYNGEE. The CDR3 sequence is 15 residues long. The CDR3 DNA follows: TGTGCCAGCAGCGCCCGACTAGCGGGGGGTGGAGAGCAGTTCTTC. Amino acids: CASSARLAGGGEQFF.

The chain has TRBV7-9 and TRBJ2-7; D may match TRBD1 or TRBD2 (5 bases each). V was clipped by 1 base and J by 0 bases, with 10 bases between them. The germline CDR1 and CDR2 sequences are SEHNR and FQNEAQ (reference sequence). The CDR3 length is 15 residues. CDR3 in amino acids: CASSLGGRISYEQYF. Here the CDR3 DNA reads TGTGCCAGCAGCTTAGGGGGACGGATCTCCTACGAGCAGTACTTC.

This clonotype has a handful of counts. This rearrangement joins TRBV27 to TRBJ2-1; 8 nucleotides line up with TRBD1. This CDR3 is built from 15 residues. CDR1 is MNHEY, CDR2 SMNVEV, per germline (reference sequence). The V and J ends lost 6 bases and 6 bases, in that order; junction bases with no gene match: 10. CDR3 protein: CASRRTGMPSNEQFF. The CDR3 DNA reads TGTGCCAGCAGGAGGACAGGGATGCCCTCCAATGAGCAGTTCTTC.

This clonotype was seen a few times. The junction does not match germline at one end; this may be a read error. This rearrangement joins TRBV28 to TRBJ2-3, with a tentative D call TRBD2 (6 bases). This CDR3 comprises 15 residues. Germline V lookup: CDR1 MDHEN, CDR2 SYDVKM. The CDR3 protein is CASSLWTGSTDTRYF. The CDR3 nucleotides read TGTGCCAGCAGTTTATGGACCGGGAGCACAGATACGCGGTATTTT.

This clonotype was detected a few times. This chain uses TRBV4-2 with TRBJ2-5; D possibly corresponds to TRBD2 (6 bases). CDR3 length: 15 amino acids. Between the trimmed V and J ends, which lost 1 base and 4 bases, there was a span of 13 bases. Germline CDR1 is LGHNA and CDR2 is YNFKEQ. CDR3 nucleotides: TGTGCCAGCAGCCAAGCGGGGCAGGGAGGAGAGACCCAGTACTTC. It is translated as CASSQAGQGGETQYF.

As DNA, the CDR3 is TGCAGTGCTAGAAGGCAGGGGGCGATCACAGATACGCAGTATTTT. Amino acid sequence: CSARRQGAITDTQYF. This chain joins TRBV20-1 and TRBJ2-3; 8 bases are a match to TRBD1. The germline CDR1 and CDR2 sequences are DFQATT and SNEGSKA (reference sequence). The CDR3 sequence is 15 residues long. V shed 2 bases, J shed 2 bases, and the junction held 6 bases outside the gene matches.

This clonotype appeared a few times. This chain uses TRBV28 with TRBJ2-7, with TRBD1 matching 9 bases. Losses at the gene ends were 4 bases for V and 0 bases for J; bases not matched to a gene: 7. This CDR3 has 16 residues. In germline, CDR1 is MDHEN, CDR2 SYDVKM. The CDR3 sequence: CASSSLGQGLSYEQYF. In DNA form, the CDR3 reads TGTGCCAGCAGTTCCCTGGGACAGGGTCTCTCCTACGAGCAGTACTTC.

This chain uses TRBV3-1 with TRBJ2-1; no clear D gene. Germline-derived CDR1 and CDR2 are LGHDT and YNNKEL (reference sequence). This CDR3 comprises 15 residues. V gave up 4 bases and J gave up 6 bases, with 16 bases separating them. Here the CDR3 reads CASSLRYALANEQFF. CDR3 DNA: TGTGCCAGCAGCCTCCGTTACGCTTTGGCCAATGAGCAGTTCTTC.

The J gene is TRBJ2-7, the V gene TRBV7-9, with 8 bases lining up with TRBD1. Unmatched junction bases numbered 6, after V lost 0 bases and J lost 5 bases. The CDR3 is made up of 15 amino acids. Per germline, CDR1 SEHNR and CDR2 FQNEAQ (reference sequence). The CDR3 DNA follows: TGTGCCAGCAGCTTAGCGCAAGGCAGGGGGCACGAGCAGTACTTC. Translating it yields CASSLAQGRGHEQYF.

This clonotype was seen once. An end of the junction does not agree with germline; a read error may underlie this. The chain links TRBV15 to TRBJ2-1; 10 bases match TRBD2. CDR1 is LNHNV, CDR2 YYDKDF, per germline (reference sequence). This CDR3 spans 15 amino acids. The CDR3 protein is CATRRAGGRYNEQFF. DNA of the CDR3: TGTGCCACCCGCAGAGCGGGGGGGAGGTACAATGAGCAGTTCTTC.

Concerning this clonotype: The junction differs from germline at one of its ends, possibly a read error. The DNA for the CDR3 is TGTGCCGGCAGAACCGACAACTTCTACGAGCAGTACTTC. Its protein product is CAGRTDNFYEQYF. The V and J genes are TRBV6-2 or TRBV6-3 and TRBJ2-4; D not resolved. TRBJ2-7 matches the DNA end more closely, so the J call is doubtful. This CDR3 comprises 13 residues. Looked up from germline, CDR1 is MNHEY and CDR2 is SVGEGT.

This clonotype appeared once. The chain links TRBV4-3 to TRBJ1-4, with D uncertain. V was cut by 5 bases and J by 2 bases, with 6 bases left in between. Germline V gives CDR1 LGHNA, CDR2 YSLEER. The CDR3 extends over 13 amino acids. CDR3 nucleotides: TGCGCCAGCAGCGAAGGCACTAATGAAAAACTGTTTTTT. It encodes CASSEGTNEKLFF.

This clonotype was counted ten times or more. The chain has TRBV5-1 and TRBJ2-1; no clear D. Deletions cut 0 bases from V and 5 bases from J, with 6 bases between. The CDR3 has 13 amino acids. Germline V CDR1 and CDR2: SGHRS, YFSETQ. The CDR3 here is CASSLALNNEQFF. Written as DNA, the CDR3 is TGCGCCAGCAGCTTGGCACTGAACAATGAGCAGTTCTTC.

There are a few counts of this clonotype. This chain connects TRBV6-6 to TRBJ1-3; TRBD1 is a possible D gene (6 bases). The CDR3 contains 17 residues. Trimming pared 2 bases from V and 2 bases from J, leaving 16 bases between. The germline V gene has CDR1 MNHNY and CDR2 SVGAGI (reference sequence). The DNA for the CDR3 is TGTGCCAGCAGTTACGTTCCGACAGGACTGGCTGGAAACACCATATATTTT. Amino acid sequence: CASSYVPTGLAGNTIYF.

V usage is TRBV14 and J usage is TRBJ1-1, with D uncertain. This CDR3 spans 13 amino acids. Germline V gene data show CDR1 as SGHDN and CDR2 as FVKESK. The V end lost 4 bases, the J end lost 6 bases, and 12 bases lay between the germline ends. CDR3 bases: TGTGCCAGCAGCCTAAAGGGCGGCGCTGAAGCTTTCTTT. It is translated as CASSLKGGAEAFF. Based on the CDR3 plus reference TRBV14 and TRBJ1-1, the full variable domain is EAGVTQFPSHSVIEKGQTVTLRCDPISGHDNLYWYRRVMGKEIKFLLHFVKESKQDESGMPNNRFLAERTGGTYSTLKVQPAELEDSGVYFCASSLKGGAEAFFGQGTRLTVV.

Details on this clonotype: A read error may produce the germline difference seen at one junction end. CDR3 bases: TGTGCCAGCAGCCCAACTTCGGGACTAGACAATGAGCAGTATTTC. Translated, it gives CASSPTSGLDNEQYF. V usage is TRBV13 and J usage is TRBJ2-1; 8 bases match TRBD2. There are 15 residues in the CDR3. From germline, CDR1 is PRHDT and CDR2 FYEKMQ (reference sequence). The variable domain in full, completed from reference TRBV13 and TRBJ2-1, reads AAGVIQSPRHLIKEKRETATLKCYPIPRHDTVYWYQQGPGQDPQFLISFYEKMQSDKGSIPDRFSAQQFSDYHSELNMSSLELGDSALYFCASSPTSGLDNEQYFGPGTRLTVL.

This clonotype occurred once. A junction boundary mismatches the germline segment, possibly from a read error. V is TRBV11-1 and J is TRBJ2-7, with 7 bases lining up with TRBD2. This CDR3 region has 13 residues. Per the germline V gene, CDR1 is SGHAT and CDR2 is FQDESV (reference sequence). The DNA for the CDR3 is TGTGCCGGCAGGGACTACAAGTCCTACGAGCAGTACTTC. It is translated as CAGRDYKSYEQYF.

CDR3 coding DNA: TGTGCCAGCAGCGTAGGAAATGGCGGCTATGGCTACACCTTC. Its translation is CASSVGNGGYGYTF. This rearrangement joins TRBV9 to TRBJ1-2, with no clear D. CDR1 SGDLS and CDR2 YYNGEE come from the germline V gene. The CDR3 has 14 amino acids. The V and J ends lost 0 bases and 4 bases respectively, with 10 bases between them.

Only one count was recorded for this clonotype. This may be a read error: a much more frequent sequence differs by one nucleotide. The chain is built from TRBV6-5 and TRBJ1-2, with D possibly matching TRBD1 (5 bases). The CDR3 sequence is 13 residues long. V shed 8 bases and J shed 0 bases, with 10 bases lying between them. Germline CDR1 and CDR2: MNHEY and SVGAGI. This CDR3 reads CASHTGTNYGYTF. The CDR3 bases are TGTGCCAGCCACACAGGAACTAACTATGGCTACACCTTC.

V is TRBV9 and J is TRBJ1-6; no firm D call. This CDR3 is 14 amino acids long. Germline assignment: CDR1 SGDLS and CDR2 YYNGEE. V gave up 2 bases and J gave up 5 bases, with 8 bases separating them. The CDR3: CASSVGFHNSPLHF. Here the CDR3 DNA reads TGTGCCAGCAGCGTGGGGTTCCATAATTCACCCCTCCACTTT.

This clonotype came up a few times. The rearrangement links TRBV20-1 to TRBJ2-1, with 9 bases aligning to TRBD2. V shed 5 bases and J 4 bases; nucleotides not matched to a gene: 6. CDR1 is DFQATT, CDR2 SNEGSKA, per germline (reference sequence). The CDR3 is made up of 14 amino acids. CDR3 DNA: TGCAGTGCTCAAGCTAGCGGGACGTACAATGAGCAGTTCTTC. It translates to CSAQASGTYNEQFF.

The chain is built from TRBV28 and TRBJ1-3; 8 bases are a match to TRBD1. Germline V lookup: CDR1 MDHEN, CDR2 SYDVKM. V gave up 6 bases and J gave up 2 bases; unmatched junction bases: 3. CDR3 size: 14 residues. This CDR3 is CASSPDRAGNTIYF. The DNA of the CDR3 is TGTGCCAGCAGCCCGGACAGGGCTGGAAACACCATATATTTT.

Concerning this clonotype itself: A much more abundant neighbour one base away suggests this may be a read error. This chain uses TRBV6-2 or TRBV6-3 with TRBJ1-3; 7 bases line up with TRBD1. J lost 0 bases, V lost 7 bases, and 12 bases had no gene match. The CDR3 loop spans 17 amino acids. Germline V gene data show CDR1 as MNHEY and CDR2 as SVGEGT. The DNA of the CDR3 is TGTGCCAGCACCTTCTCGGGACAGCGTAGCTCTGGAAACACCATATATTTT. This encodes CASTFSGQRSSGNTIYF.

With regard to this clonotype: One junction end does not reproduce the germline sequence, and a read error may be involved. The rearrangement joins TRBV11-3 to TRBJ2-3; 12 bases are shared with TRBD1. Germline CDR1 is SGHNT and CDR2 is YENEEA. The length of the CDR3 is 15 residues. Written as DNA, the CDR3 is TGTGCCAGCAGCAGTACCGGGACAGGGGGCAACAAGCAGTCTTTT. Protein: CASSSTGTGGNKQSF. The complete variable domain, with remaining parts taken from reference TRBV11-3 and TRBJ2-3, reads EAGVVQSPRYKIIEKKQPVAFWCNPISGHNTLYWYLQNLGQGPELLIRYENEEAVDDSQLPKDRFSAERLKGVDSTLKIQPAELGDSAVYLCASSSTGTGGNKQSFGPGTRLTVL.

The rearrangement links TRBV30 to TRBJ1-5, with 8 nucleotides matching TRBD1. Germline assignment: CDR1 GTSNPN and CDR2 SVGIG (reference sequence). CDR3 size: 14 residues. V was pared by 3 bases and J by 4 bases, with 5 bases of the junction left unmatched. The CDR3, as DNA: TGTGCCTGGAGCGGGACAGGTTTGAATCAGCCCCAGCATTTT. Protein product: CAWSGTGLNQPQHF.

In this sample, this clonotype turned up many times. The CDR3 nucleotides read TGTGCCAGCAGCTTAGTGGGAGGGAACACTGAAGCTTTCTTT. Translating gives CASSLVGGNTEAFF. The V and J genes are TRBV7-2 and TRBJ1-1; D remains ambiguous. Trimming cost V 1 base and J 1 base, with 7 bases left between them. The germline V gene has CDR1 SGHTA and CDR2 FQGNSA. The CDR3 is 14 residues long.

CDR3 region: CASSLALSGAYNEQFF. CDR3 nucleotides: TGTGCCAGCAGCTTAGCGCTCTCCGGGGCCTACAATGAGCAGTTCTTC. The J gene is TRBJ2-1, the V gene TRBV7-9; TRBD2 is a possible D gene (5 bases). The CDR3 is 16 amino acids. From germline, CDR1 is SEHNR and CDR2 FQNEAQ (reference sequence). The V gene lost 0 bases and the J gene lost 2 bases, with 11 bases spanning the gap.

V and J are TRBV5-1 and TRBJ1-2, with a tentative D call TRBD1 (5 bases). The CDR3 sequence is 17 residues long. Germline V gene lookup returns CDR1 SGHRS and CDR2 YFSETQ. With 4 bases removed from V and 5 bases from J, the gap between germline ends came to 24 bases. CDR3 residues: CASSGGGVDMNYYGYTF. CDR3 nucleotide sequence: TGCGCCAGCAGCGGCGGAGGGGTGGATATGAACTATTATGGCTACACCTTC.

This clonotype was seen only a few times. CDR3 amino acids: CAARGQALYEQYF. CDR3 coding DNA: TGTGCCGCCCGGGGGCAGGCTCTCTACGAGCAGTACTTC. The chain recombines TRBV6-2 or TRBV6-3 with TRBJ2-7; D may match TRBD1 or TRBD2 (6 bases each). The CDR3 is 13 residues long. Germline CDR1 is MNHEY and CDR2 is SVGEGT. V lost 11 bases, J lost 3 bases, and 17 bases lay in between.

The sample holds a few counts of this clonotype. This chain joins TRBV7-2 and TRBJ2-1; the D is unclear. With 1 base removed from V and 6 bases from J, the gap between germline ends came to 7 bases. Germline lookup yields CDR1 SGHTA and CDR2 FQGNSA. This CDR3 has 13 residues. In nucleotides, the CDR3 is TGTGCCAGCAGCTTAGTCGGCTTCAATGAGCAGTTCTTC. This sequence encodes CASSLVGFNEQFF.